Included here is one TCR beta chain sequence, with context. Its antigen is unknown. The CDR3 consists of 14 residues. V lost 6 bases to trimming and J lost 5 bases; unmatched junction nucleotides: 7. Looked up from germline, CDR1 is MNHEY and CDR2 is SMNVEV (reference sequence). The data were obtained in a study of cytomegalovirus exposure and HLA in healthy donors. Study-wide findings and caveats: The authors listed approximately 160 TCR beta chains as cytomegalovirus-associated.

TCRdb's copy holds only in-frame clones and misses some; the assay was immunoSEQ multiplex PCR. The sample shows roughly 110,000 clones, around 90% of them seen only once. The source material was PBMCs. The chain employs TRBV27 and TRBJ2-1; TRBD1 agrees at 7 bases. This clonotype originated in a woman younger than 35 in good health and CMV-seropositive. DNA for the CDR3: TGTGCCAGCAGCTTTGGGGGACAGAACAATGAGCAGTTCTTC. Translation: CASSFGGQNNEQFF.